Below, one T cell receptor (beta chain) is given with its context. This CDR3 is built from 15 residues. Losses at the gene ends were 0 bases for V and 6 bases for J; bases not matched to a gene: 5. Germline V lookup: CDR1 SGHAT, CDR2 FQNNGV. These data originate in a study of blood T cells in healthy people across ages. Alongside a J-beta primer mix, a sample-barcoded 5' primer served in a second PCR lasting roughly 7 to 11 cycles. TCRdb passed the 5' RACE reads through MiXCR, listing each CDR3 protein once. This sample has roughly 1,300,000 distinct CDR3 sequences, with 59% found just once. This clonotype was obtained from a man younger than 30 in good health. The V and J genes are TRBV11-2 and TRBJ2-1, with 7 bases lining up with TRBD2. The sequencing sample was made of blood. Here the CDR3 reads CASSLEASGGNEQFF. The DNA of the CDR3 is TGTGCCAGCAGCTTAGAGGCTAGCGGAGGCAATGAGCAGTTCTTC.